This passage covers 10 T cell receptor beta chains from one sample sequenced in a study of T cell responses to AZD1222 COVID-19 vaccine. Generated by immunoSEQ multiplex PCR, the TCRdb table keeps only in-frame clones and is missing some. The repertoire has tens of thousands of clones, about 86% of them found once; the top ten carry 16%. Sample: peripheral blood, taken on day 0 of AZD1222 vaccination. Every receptor here comes from an adult in good health.

The table lists this clone with a few counts. The V and J genes are TRBV28 and TRBJ1-1; no clear D gene. The CDR3 sequence is 11 residues long. Germline assignment: CDR1 MDHEN and CDR2 SYDVKM. V dropped 7 bases and J dropped 4 bases, with 7 bases sitting between them. CDR3 loop: CASTRVTEAFF. In nucleotides, the CDR3 is TGTGCCAGCACCCGGGTCACTGAAGCTTTCTTT.

The V call is TRBV3-1 (or the pseudogene TRBV3-2), the J call TRBJ1-1; D is undetermined. Germline CDR1 LGHDT, CDR2 YNNKEL (reference sequence). The germline V and J ends were trimmed by 0 bases and 0 bases, with 14 bases remaining between them. The CDR3 is 17 residues long. CDR3 DNA: TGTGCCAGCAGCCAAGATTGGGCGGGAACCATGAACACTGAAGCTTTCTTT. Its translation: CASSQDWAGTMNTEAFF.

The chain links TRBV6-6 to TRBJ1-5, with a tentative D call TRBD1 (6 bases). V lost 5 bases, J lost 5 bases, and 13 bases lay in between. Germline V gives CDR1 MNHNY, CDR2 SVGAGI (reference sequence). This CDR3 spans 14 amino acids. The CDR3 DNA reads as TGTGCCAGCAGTCTTCGGGACACCTATCAGCCCCAGCATTTT. Encoded protein: CASSLRDTYQPQHF.

The V call is TRBV7-9, the J call TRBJ2-1; TRBD2 matches at 7 bases. V shed 4 bases and J 7 bases; nucleotides not matched to a gene: 7. This CDR3 has 14 amino acids. Germline CDR1 SEHNR, CDR2 FQNEAQ (reference sequence). CDR3 residues: CASSSGLGVNEQFF. The CDR3 DNA reads TGTGCCAGCAGCTCCGGACTAGGTGTGAATGAGCAGTTCTTC.

The chain recombines TRBV10-3 with TRBJ1-3, with D possibly TRBD1 on 5 matching bases. Trimming shortened V by 3 bases and J by 0 bases, and 12 bases separated the two germline ends. Germline V gives CDR1 ENHRY, CDR2 SYGVKD. This CDR3 is 16 amino acids long. As DNA, the CDR3 is TGTGCCATCAGTGATAGGACACCACGCTCTGGAAACACCATATATTTT. This gives the protein CAISDRTPRSGNTIYF.

The V and J genes are TRBV6-2 or TRBV6-3 and TRBJ2-7; D not resolved. V dropped 0 bases and J dropped 2 bases, with 8 bases sitting between them. CDR3 length: 14 residues. CDR1 is MNHEY, CDR2 SVGEGT, per germline. In DNA form, the CDR3 reads TGTGCCAGCAGTTACTCGGGCGATCCCTACGAGCAGTACTTC. Its translation: CASSYSGDPYEQYF.

The chain combines TRBV10-3 with TRBJ2-7; 9 bases fit TRBD2. V lost 4 bases and J lost 2; bases outside the gene matches: 6. This CDR3 has 15 residues. Germline V gene sequence: CDR1 ENHRY, CDR2 SYGVKD. CDR3 coding DNA: TGTGCCATCAGTGGATCTAGCGGGGTAGCCTACGAGCAGTACTTC. It translates to CAISGSSGVAYEQYF.

The V and J genes are TRBV27 and TRBJ1-2; no clear D. The V end was cut by 3 bases, the J end by 4 bases, with 15 bases between. Germline V gene sequence: CDR1 MNHEY, CDR2 SMNVEV (reference sequence). The CDR3 has 15 residues. The DNA for the CDR3 is TGTGCCAGCAGTTTCAGATTGGGATCCCCCTATGGCTACACCTTC. Its translation: CASSFRLGSPYGYTF.

The chain has TRBV27 and TRBJ2-7; 12 bases match TRBD2. CDR1 is MNHEY, CDR2 SMNVEV, per germline (reference sequence). After removal of 8 bases from V and 3 bases from J, the junction contained 17 bases not matched to a gene. The CDR3 loop spans 18 amino acids. CDR3 amino acids: CASRGGASSGRAIYEQYF. The CDR3 region has the DNA TGTGCCAGCCGCGGGGGGGCTTCTAGCGGGAGGGCTATCTACGAGCAGTACTTC.

The V and J genes are TRBV19 and TRBJ2-1; D is undetermined. V lost 0 bases and J 9 bases, leaving 9 bases between the germline ends. Germline CDR1 LNHDA, CDR2 SQIVND (reference sequence). The CDR3 runs 13 residues. CDR3 in amino acids: CASSIDPTVEQFF. The CDR3 DNA follows: TGTGCCAGTAGTATAGACCCGACTGTTGAGCAGTTCTTC.